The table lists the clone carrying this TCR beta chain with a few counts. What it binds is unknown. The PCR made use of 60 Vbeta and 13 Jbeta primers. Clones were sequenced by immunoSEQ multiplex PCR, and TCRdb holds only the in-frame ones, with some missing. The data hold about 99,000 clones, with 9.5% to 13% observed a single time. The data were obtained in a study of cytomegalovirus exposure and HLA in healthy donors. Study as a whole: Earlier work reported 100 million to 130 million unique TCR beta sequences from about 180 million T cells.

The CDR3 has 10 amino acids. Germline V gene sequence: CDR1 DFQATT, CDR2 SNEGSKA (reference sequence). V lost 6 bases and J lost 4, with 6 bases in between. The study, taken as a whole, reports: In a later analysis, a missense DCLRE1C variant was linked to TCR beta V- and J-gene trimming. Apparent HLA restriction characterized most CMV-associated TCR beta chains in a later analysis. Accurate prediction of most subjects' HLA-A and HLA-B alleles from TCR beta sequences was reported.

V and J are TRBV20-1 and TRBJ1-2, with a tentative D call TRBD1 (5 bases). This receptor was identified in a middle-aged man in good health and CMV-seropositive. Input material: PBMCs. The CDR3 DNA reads TGCAGTGCCGACAGCTATGGCTACACCTTC. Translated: CSADSYGYTF.